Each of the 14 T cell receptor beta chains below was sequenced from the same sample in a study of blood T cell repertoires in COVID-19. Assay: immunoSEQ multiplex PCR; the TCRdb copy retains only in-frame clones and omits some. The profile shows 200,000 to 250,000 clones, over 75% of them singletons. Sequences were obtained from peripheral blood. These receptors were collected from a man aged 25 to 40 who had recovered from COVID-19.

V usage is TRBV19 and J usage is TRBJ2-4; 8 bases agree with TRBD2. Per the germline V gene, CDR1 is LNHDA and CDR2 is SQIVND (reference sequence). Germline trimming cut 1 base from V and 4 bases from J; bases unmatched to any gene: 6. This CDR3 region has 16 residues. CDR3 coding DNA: TGTGCCAGTAGTATAGTGGGACTAGAGGGGAAAAACATTCAGTACTTC. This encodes CASSIVGLEGKNIQYF.

The CDR3 spells CASSETGGDTGELFF. In nucleotides, the CDR3 is TGCGCCAGCAGTGAGACAGGGGGAGACACCGGGGAGCTGTTTTTT. The chain carries TRBV10-1 and TRBJ2-2; 8 nucleotides match TRBD1. CDR1 and CDR2 (germline): WNHNN, SYGVQD (reference sequence). V lost 2 bases to trimming and J lost 3 bases; unmatched junction nucleotides: 2. The CDR3 totals 15 residues.

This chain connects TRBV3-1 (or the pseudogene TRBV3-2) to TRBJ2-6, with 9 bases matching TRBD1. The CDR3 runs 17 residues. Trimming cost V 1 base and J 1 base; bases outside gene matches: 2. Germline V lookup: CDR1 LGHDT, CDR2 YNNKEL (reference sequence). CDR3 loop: CASSQGTGASGANVLTF. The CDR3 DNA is TGTGCCAGCAGCCAAGGGACAGGGGCATCTGGGGCCAACGTCCTGACTTTC.

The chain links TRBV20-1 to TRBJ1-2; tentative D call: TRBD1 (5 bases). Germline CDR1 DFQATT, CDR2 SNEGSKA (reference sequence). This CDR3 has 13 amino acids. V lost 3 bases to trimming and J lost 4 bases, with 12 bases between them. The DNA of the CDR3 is TGCAGTGCTAGTCTGACAGAAATCTATGGCTACACCTTC. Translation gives CSASLTEIYGYTF.

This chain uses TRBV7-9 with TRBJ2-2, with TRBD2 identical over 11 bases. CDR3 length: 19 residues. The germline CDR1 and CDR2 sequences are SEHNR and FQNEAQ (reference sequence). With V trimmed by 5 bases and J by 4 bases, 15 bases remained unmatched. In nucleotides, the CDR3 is TGTGCCAGCAGCCTCCCCCTGGGGCTAGCGGGGGGCTCCACCGGGGAGCTGTTTTTT. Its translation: CASSLPLGLAGGSTGELFF. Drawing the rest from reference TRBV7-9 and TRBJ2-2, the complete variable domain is DTGVSQNPRHKITKRGQNVTFRCDPISEHNRLYWYRQTLGQGPEFLTYFQNEAQLEKSRLLSDRFSAERPKGSFSTLEIQRTEQGDSAMYLCASSLPLGLAGGSTGELFFGEGSRLTVL.

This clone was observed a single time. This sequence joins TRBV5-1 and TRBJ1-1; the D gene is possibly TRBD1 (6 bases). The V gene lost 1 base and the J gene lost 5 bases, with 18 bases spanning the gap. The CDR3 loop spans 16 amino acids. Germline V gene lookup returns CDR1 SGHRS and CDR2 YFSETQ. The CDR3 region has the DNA TGCGCCAGCAGCTTGCGTCCGGGGCAGGGGAAGACTGAAGCTTTCTTT. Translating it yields CASSLRPGQGKTEAFF.

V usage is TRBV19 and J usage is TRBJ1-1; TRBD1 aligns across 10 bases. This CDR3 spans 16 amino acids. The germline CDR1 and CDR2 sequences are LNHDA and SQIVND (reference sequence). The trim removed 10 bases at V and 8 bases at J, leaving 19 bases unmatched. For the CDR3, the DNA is TGTGCCACCACCCCAAGGGACAGGGGCCCCCGTGGGGAAGCTTTCTTT. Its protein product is CATTPRDRGPRGEAFF.

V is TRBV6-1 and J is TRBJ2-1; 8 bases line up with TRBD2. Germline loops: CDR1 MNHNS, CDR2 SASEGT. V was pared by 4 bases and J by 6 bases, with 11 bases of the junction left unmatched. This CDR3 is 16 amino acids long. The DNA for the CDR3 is TGTGCCAGCAGTGCAGTCGCGGGACTAGACATCAATGAGCAGTTCTTC. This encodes CASSAVAGLDINEQFF.

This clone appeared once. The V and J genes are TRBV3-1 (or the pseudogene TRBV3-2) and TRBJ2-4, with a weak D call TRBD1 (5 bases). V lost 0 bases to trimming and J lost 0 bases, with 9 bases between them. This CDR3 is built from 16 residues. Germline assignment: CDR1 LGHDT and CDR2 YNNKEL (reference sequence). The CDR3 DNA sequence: TGTGCCAGCAGCCAAGAAGGGGCAATAGCCAAAAACATTCAGTACTTC. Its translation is CASSQEGAIAKNIQYF.

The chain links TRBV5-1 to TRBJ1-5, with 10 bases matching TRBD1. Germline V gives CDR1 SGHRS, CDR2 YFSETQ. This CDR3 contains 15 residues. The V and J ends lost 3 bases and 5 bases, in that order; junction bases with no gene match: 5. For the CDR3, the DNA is TGCGCCAGCAGCTCCTCAGGGACAGGGGATCAGCCCCAGCATTTT. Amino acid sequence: CASSSSGTGDQPQHF.

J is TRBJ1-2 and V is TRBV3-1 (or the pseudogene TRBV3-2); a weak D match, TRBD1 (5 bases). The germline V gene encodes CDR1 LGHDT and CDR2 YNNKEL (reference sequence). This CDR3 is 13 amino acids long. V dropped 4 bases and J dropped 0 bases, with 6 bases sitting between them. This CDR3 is CASSPGANYGYTF. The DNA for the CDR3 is TGTGCCAGCAGCCCGGGGGCTAACTATGGCTACACCTTC.

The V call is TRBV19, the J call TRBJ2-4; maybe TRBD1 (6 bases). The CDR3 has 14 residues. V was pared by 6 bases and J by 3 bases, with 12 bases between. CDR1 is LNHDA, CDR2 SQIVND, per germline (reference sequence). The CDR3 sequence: CASRDGQSKNIQYF. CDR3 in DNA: TGTGCCAGTAGGGATGGACAGAGCAAAAACATTCAGTACTTC. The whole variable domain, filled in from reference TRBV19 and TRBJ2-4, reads DGGITQSPKYLFRKEGQNVTLSCEQNLNHDAMYWYRQDPGQGLRLIYYSQIVNDFQKGDIAEGYSVSREKKESFPLTVTSAQKNPTAFYLCASRDGQSKNIQYFGAGTRLSVL.

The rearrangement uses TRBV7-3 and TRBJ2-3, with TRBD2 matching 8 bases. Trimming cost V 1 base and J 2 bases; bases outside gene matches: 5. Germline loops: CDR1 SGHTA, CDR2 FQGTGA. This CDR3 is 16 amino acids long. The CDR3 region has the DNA TGTGCCAGCAGCTTAAATCCGGGGGGGACCACAGATACGCAGTATTTT. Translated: CASSLNPGGTTDTQYF.

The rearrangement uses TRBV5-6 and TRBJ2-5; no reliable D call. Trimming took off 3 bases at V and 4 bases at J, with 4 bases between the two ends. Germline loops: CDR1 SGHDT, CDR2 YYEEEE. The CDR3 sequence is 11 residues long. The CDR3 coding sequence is TGTGCCAGCAGCTCGGGAGAGACCCAGTACTTC. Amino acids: CASSSGETQYF.